This is a list of T cell receptor beta chains from one sample in a study of T cell responses to AZD1222 COVID-19 vaccine. The repertoire was sequenced with immunoSEQ multiplex PCR; TCRdb's copy has only in-frame clones and lacks some. The data show 120,000 to 150,000 clones, roughly 90% seen once. Sequencing used peripheral blood, obtained on day 0 of AZD1222 vaccination. The receptors were sampled from an adult in good health. Each CDR3 is given with its conserved first and last residue.

cdr3_aa: CASSFEGSYGYTF
v_call: TRBV5-1

cdr3_aa: CASRLLQDSAYEQYF
v_call: TRBV6-5

cdr3_aa: CASSSSRVSKYF
v_call: TRBV28

cdr3_aa: CASSQEHRTSLEKLFF
v_call: TRBV4-2

cdr3_aa: CASSLFLRDRGTYEQYF
v_call: TRBV28

cdr3_aa: CASSPPGTSVISEPGANVLTF
v_call: TRBV9

cdr3_aa: CASSYLFRSADTDTQYF
v_call: TRBV27

cdr3_aa: CASSLRQGDQPQHF
v_call: TRBV7-2

cdr3_aa: CASRWGLDTEAFF
v_call: TRBV4-1

cdr3_aa: CASSLVQGALNEQFF
v_call: TRBV5-1

cdr3_aa: CASSPRTGDNSPLHF
v_call: TRBV11-2

cdr3_aa: CASSLRSNEQFF
v_call: TRBV7-3

cdr3_aa: CASSPGDLAAHLNEQFF
v_call: TRBV2

cdr3_aa: CATSSGTSGRGLVNEQFF
v_call: TRBV15

cdr3_aa: CSASGGRRAYNEQFF
v_call: TRBV20-1

cdr3_aa: CASFGNSPYEQYF
v_call: TRBV7-6

cdr3_aa: CASSTQVGSETQYF
v_call: TRBV25-1

cdr3_aa: CASSFGQENTEAFF
v_call: TRBV5-8

cdr3_aa: CASSSGLDSYNEQFF
v_call: TRBV7-7

cdr3_aa: CASSSSDRSYNEQFF
v_call: TRBV28

cdr3_aa: CASSFRDRGYTEAFF
v_call: TRBV11-1

cdr3_aa: CSASPREETQYF
v_call: TRBV20-1

cdr3_aa: CASSPILNTEAFF
v_call: TRBV19

cdr3_aa: CASSYDRADGYTF
v_call: TRBV6-5

cdr3_aa: CASSETRSGSNEQFF
v_call: TRBV6-4

cdr3_aa: CASRKGQGRTGELFF
v_call: TRBV6-5

cdr3_aa: CASSDQLTSALLDEQFF
v_call: TRBV6-1